What follows are 11 T cell receptor beta chains derived from one specimen sequenced in a study of CD8+ T cells in alopecia areata. The treatment was: oral pan-JAK inhibitor, 5-10 mg twice daily. Extracted RNA was reverse transcribed, and the resulting cDNA served as sequencing template. Clones were read by immunoSEQ multiplex PCR, and TCRdb kept only the in-frame ones, dropping some. The sample lists fewer than 200,000 clones, less than 75% occurring once. This specimen was CD4+ T cells sorted from blood, taken at approximately week 56, from a patient treated with tofacitinib. The source is a human donor with alopecia areata.

This clone was found once. CDR3 DNA sequence: TGTGCCAGCGAGACAGGGAGGGGCTATGGCTACACCTTC. Its translation: CASETGRGYGYTF. The chain has TRBV6-6 and TRBJ1-2; 7 positions match TRBD1. CDR3 size: 13 residues. Germline V CDR1 and CDR2: MNHNY, SVGAGI (reference sequence). The junction had 7 bases not matched to a gene; V was cut back by 8 bases and J by 4 bases.

The genes are TRBV2 and TRBJ2-5; D ambiguous. The V end lost 6 bases, the J end lost 2 bases, and 7 bases lay between the germline ends. CDR3 length equals 12 residues. Germline values: CDR1 SNHLY, CDR2 FYNNEI. As DNA, the CDR3 is TGTGCCAGCAGATGGCAACAAGAGACCCAGTACTTC. The encoded protein is CASRWQQETQYF.

The chain joins TRBV27 to TRBJ1-6; D call uncertain. The CDR3 runs to 15 residues. V lost 3 bases and J lost 5, with 11 bases in between. Germline V gene sequence: CDR1 MNHEY, CDR2 SMNVEV (reference sequence). The CDR3 spells CASSFAGSNNSPLHF. The DNA for the CDR3 is TGTGCCAGCAGTTTTGCTGGCAGTAATAATTCACCCCTCCACTTT.

This chain's CDR3 is CAWSRGSTDTQYF. The DNA for the CDR3 is TGTGCCTGGAGTCGGGGCAGCACAGATACGCAGTATTTT. This chain links TRBV30 with TRBJ2-3; D possibly uses TRBD1 or TRBD2 (5 bases each). CDR3 length: 13 amino acids. V was trimmed by 2 bases and J by 0 bases, leaving 6 bases between them. Looked up from germline, CDR1 is GTSNPN and CDR2 is SVGIG (reference sequence).

A few counts support this clone. The chain carries TRBV5-1 and TRBJ2-1; 9 bases are a match to TRBD1. The junction had 8 bases not matched to a gene; V was cut back by 4 bases and J by 6 bases. The germline CDR1 and CDR2 sequences are SGHRS and YFSETQ. The length of the CDR3 is 15 residues. The CDR3 DNA reads TGCGCCAGCAGCCTGGGGACAGGGATAAGCAATGAGCAGTTCTTC. Amino acids: CASSLGTGISNEQFF.

This clone came up a few times. J is TRBJ1-2 and V is TRBV29-1; no clear D gene. Trimming cost V 6 bases and J 2 bases, with 7 bases left between them. The length of the CDR3 is 11 residues. Germline values: CDR1 SQVTM, CDR2 ANQGSEA. The CDR3 nucleotides are TGCAGCGTCTTCAAGAACTATGGCTACACCTTC. Residues: CSVFKNYGYTF.

The chain carries TRBV30 and TRBJ2-7; 8 positions agree with TRBD1. The CDR3 spans 14 residues. After removal of 1 base from V and 3 bases from J, the junction contained 5 bases not matched to a gene. Germline CDR1 and CDR2: GTSNPN and SVGIG (reference sequence). This chain's CDR3 is CAWSAGTGVYEQYF. The CDR3 nucleotides read TGTGCCTGGAGTGCAGGGACAGGTGTCTACGAGCAGTACTTC.

This clone has only a few counts. The chain has TRBV7-2 and TRBJ1-1, with D possibly TRBD1 on 5 matching bases. V was clipped by 5 bases and J by 1 base, with 8 bases between them. The CDR3 has 13 amino acids. In germline, CDR1 is SGHTA, CDR2 FQGNSA. In DNA form, the CDR3 reads TGTGCCAGCAGCCAGGGCAGGAACACTGAAGCTTTCTTT. Its protein product is CASSQGRNTEAFF.

This clone was seen a few times. The chain carries TRBV29-1 and TRBJ2-5, with TRBD2 as a possible D gene (5 bases). The CDR3 covers 14 residues. V gave up 7 bases and J gave up 2 bases, with 17 bases separating them. From germline, CDR1 is SQVTM and CDR2 ANQGSEA. CDR3 coding DNA: TGCAGCGCAGCCCCGGGGATACATCAAGAGACCCAGTACTTC. As protein: CSAAPGIHQETQYF.

This chain connects TRBV2 to TRBJ2-2; D unresolved. Germline V gene sequence: CDR1 SNHLY, CDR2 FYNNEI. Trimming stripped 3 bases from V and 4 bases from J, with 0 bases between. The CDR3 extends over 11 amino acids. CDR3: CASSDTGELFF. The CDR3 nucleotides are TGTGCCAGCAGTGACACCGGGGAGCTGTTTTTT. The variable domain in full, completed from reference TRBV2 and TRBJ2-2, reads EPEVTQTPSHQVTQMGQEVILRCVPISNHLYFYWYRQILGQKVEFLVSFYNNEISEKSEIFDDQFSVERPDGSNFTLKIRSTKLEDSAMYFCASSDTGELFFGEGSRLTVL.

With respect to this clone: Other DNA sequences from this sample encode an identical CDR3 as well. The rearrangement uses TRBV5-1 and TRBJ1-2; D may be TRBD1 (5 bases). Germline CDR1 SGHRS, CDR2 YFSETQ. The V end was cut by 0 bases, the J end by 4 bases, with 10 bases between. This CDR3 region has 14 residues. The CDR3 DNA follows: TGCGCCAGCAGCTTGGGACAGACCATCTATGGCTACACCTTC. Its translation is CASSLGQTIYGYTF.